The sequence of this T cell receptor beta chain was determined in a study of blood T cell repertoires in COVID-19. In the study overall: From T cells, B-cell-depleted T cells, or PBMCs came the material, which was cDNA or gDNA.

In the original workflow: Amplified reference gene primers provided the basis for estimating nucleated cell counts. Clones were read by immunoSEQ multiplex PCR, and TCRdb kept only the in-frame ones, dropping some. D and trimming were read from the DNA, whereas the V and J calls and clone size are those reported in that table. This repertoire shows around 100,000 clones, 80% to 85% found once; its top ten account for 7% to 9%. Trimming took off 4 bases at V and 3 bases at J, with 16 bases between the two ends. CDR1 and CDR2 from the germline V gene are SGDLS and YYNGEE. The CDR3 consists of 15 residues.

The clonotype originates from an older man with acute or convalescent COVID-19. What was sequenced was peripheral blood. V gene TRBV9 combines with J gene TRBJ1-2; no definite D call. CDR3 DNA sequence: TGTGCCAGCAGCCCCCGCGCCAGGCAGGACTATGGCTACACCTTC. Protein: CASSPRARQDYGYTF.